This T cell receptor (beta chain) was found in a study of read filtering for tumor transcriptome and immune sequencing. This clonotype appeared many times. Looked up from germline, CDR1 is MGHRA and CDR2 is YSYEKL. This CDR3 has 16 residues. V was pared by 0 bases and J by 4 bases, with 8 bases of the junction left unmatched. The library was built from around 380 ng RNA with molecular barcoded adaptors for alpha/delta and beta/gamma chains. TCRdb reanalysed the reads using MiXCR and keeps one entry per CDR3 protein. The sample lists around 140,000 distinct CDR3 sequences; under 15% were seen once. This TCR came from a donor at least 40 years old with multiple myeloma. The chain couples TRBV4-1 to TRBJ2-7; 8 bases line up with TRBD2. The sample taken for sequencing was a population of CD138-negative cells sorted from bone marrow. CDR3 residues: CASSQDFRGGGYEQYF. CDR3 in DNA: TGCGCCAGCAGCCAAGATTTCCGGGGGGGCGGATACGAGCAGTACTTC.